This T cell receptor beta chain was identified during a study of cytomegalovirus exposure and HLA in healthy donors. Study summary: In a later analysis, the approximately 120 validation repertoires were reported to have used the same platform as the approximately 700 first-cohort repertoires.

V was cut by 7 bases and J by 0 bases, with 6 bases left in between. The CDR3 covers 11 residues. Germline V lookup: CDR1 SQVTM, CDR2 ANQGSEA. The study drew the donors from its approximately 120-subject validation cohort, separate from the 666-subject first cohort. Worth noting for this clone: The antigen is not known.

TCRdb's table, derived via immunoSEQ multiplex PCR, lists solely in-frame clones and lacks some. The sample contains 150,000 to 200,000 clones, roughly 84% of which appear only once. Broader study findings: Confirmation in vitro established that a few CMV-associated chains were specific for CMV antigens. The study recorded about 150 TCR beta chains that were cytomegalovirus-associated.

This clonotype was sampled from a man aged 25-45 years in good health and CMV-seropositive. This chain connects TRBV29-1 to TRBJ1-1; D is ambiguous. Sequencing was performed on PBMCs. The CDR3 is CSGLVNTEAFF. CDR3 nucleotides: TGCAGCGGCCTAGTGAACACTGAAGCTTTCTTT.